This TCR beta chain was captured in a study of CD8+CD57+ T cells in acquired aplastic anemia (dated by TCRdb to about 2018). A note on the overall study: On average, sorted CD4+ and CD8+ cells yielded 3.2 ug of extracted DNA, with a range of roughly 0.19 to 27.4 ug. CD8+CD57+ expansion was defined as a frequency above the mean frequency observed in healthy subjects.

This clonotype has just a few counts. Its antigen is still unknown. No base qualities exist here, and no much larger clone lies one base off it. Overall study outcomes, separate from this receptor: Some 30 CD8+ CDR3 sequences were found to be shared between patients and controls, but these sequences appeared to be highly expressed in patients and within the immunodominant clones of the patients. CD8+ Simpson's diversity did not differ significantly between patients and healthy controls (P=0.060).

Looking up the germline V gene yields CDR1 WSHSY and CDR2 SAAADI. Reading from cysteine to phenylalanine, the CDR3 counts 16 amino acids. Only CDR3 DNA remains: 48 bases, in frame from the first base. V is shortened by 0 bases, J by 6 bases, and the region joining them spans 18 bases. Profiling of TCR beta VDJ combinations and CDR3 sequences used genomic DNA as the template. An Illumina HiSeq 2000 was used for TCR repertoire sequencing. The study's own analysis went as follows. TRBV/TRBJ rearrangement plots, CDR3 size and DJ length profiles, and Simpson's diversity index were used to assess repertoires. The immunodominant clone was defined as the most abundant DNA sequence in deep sequencing data. CDR3 amino acid sequences were screened for sharing across subjects and compared with published repertoires and the VDJdb database. TCRdb ran its own pipeline on the public reads, namely fastp trimming at Q25 and MiXCR clone calling, and kept in-frame beta chains. Rows merge per CDR3 protein into single entries with the most common DNA and genes. The V and J calls follow TCRdb's processing rather than the paper's. This sample comprises 160,000 or so distinct CDR3 sequences, about 64% of them detected only once. About 50% of the sample goes to the ten largest clones.

Flow cytometry had shown CD8+CD57+ cell expansion in the patients selected for sequencing. Every patient had severe acquired aplastic anemia, diagnosed using the International Study of Aplastic Anemia and Agranulocytosis and Camitta criteria. At the time blood was sampled, none of the patients had received any therapy. TCR repertoires of sorted CD4+ and CD8+ blood T cells from severe aplastic anemia patients and healthy subjects were deep-sequenced in the study. Patients were enrolled under clinicaltrials.gov protocols 00001620, 01623167, 00001397, 00071045, 00081523 and 00961064 in the USA. Ficoll-Paque density gradient centrifugation was used to isolate peripheral blood mononuclear cells. Before DNA extraction, CD4+ and CD8+ T cells were sorted with FACS or magnetic beads.

The sequence was obtained from a human donor with aplastic anemia. Sequencing was performed on sorted CD4+, CD8+, or CD8+CD57+ T cells (not recorded which) from PBMCs. The chain is made from TRBV10-2 and TRBJ2-7, and TRBD2 may be the D gene, going by 5 matching bases. The CDR3 protein sequence reads: CASSESLATMIAEQYF. The base sequence is TGCGCCAGCAGTGAGTCTTTAGCGACGATGATCGCCGAGCAGTACTTC.